This T cell receptor beta chain was sequenced for a study of blood T cell repertoires in COVID-19. Individuals aged about 18 to 95 years were recruited from about two dozen US areas. Assignments of participants to cohorts depended upon their own reported clinical history. The table came from immunoSEQ multiplex PCR; TCRdb's copy has only in-frame clones and leaves some out. Among 290,000 or so clones, 85% to 90% were seen once, and the ten largest hold 3.5% to 4.5%. Germline CDR1 WNHNN, CDR2 SYGVQD (reference sequence). This CDR3 spans 14 amino acids. The ends were cut back, 0 bases at V and 1 base at J, with 6 bases in the middle.

The material sequenced was PBMCs or T cells enriched from blood (not recorded which). The chain recombines TRBV10-1 with TRBJ2-5; perhaps TRBD2 as D (5 bases). The sequence was collected from a woman aged 18-29 years with acute COVID-19. CDR3 nucleotide sequence: TGCGCCAGCAGTGAGTCTAGCGCCCAAGAGACCCAGTACTTC. As protein: CASSESSAQETQYF.